These 32 T cell receptor beta chains share one sample of origin, sequenced in a study of T cells in Graves' hyperthyroidism and ophthalmopathy (dated by TCRdb to the late 2010s). Library preparation used multiplex PCR. This sample was sequenced with an Illumina HiSeq 2000. Amplification of TCR beta CDR3 regions was carried out from RNA transcripts. A first-round RT-PCR of the TCR CDR3 used the HTBI primer set with the Qiagen OneStep RT-PCR kit. TCRdb trimmed the raw reads at Q25, called clones with MiXCR and kept productive beta chains. Entries are consolidated by CDR3 protein sequence, retaining the most common genes and DNA. For this sample there are approximately 300,000 distinct CDR3 sequences; about a sixth appear just once. Of the sample, approximately 60% is held by the ten largest clones. Sequencing was carried out using blood. All receptors derive from a woman aged 55-69 years with Graves' ophthalmopathy.

This clonotype was seen many times. The chain couples TRBV6-2 or TRBV6-3 to TRBJ2-5; possible D gene TRBD2, 5 bases. The CDR3 is 17 amino acids. The germline V and J ends were trimmed by 4 bases and 0 bases, with 18 bases remaining between them. In germline, CDR1 is MNHEY, CDR2 SVGEGT. Here the CDR3 reads CASSSNRGRADQETQYF. For the CDR3, the DNA is TGTGCCAGCAGTTCTAATCGTGGGCGGGCGGACCAAGAGACCCAGTACTTC.

A single count supports this clonotype. This chain links TRBV12-3 or TRBV12-4 with TRBJ1-2; D perhaps matches TRBD1 (5 bases). V dropped 6 bases and J dropped 3 bases, with 20 bases sitting between them. This CDR3 has 16 amino acids. In nucleotides, the CDR3 is TGTGCCAGCAGCCCTCCTCATTGGGGCGTGGACTATGGCTACACCTTC. Encoded protein: CASSPPHWGVDYGYTF.

This clonotype was found many times. This rearrangement joins TRBV24-1 to TRBJ2-7; 10 bases line up with TRBD1. The germline CDR1 and CDR2 sequences are KGHDR and SFDVKD. Losses at the gene ends were 9 bases for V and 2 bases for J; bases not matched to a gene: 3. This CDR3 is built from 13 residues. In nucleotides, the CDR3 is TGTGCCACCGGGACAGGGGACACCTACGAGCAGTACTTC. Translated, it gives CATGTGDTYEQYF.

The chain couples TRBV30 to TRBJ2-7; a possible D gene is TRBD2 (5 bases). The V end lost 3 bases, the J end lost 0 bases, and 12 bases lay between the germline ends. The germline CDR1 and CDR2 sequences are GTSNPN and SVGIG (reference sequence). This CDR3 comprises 14 residues. In DNA, the CDR3 is TGTGCCTGGAGGAGGGAATATGACTCCTACGAGCAGTACTTC. This encodes CAWRREYDSYEQYF.

This clonotype has only a few counts. The V and J genes are TRBV27 and TRBJ1-5, with D maybe TRBD1 (6 bases). CDR1 is MNHEY, CDR2 SMNVEV, per germline (reference sequence). Trimming cost V 5 bases and J 6 bases, with 8 bases left between them. The CDR3 length is 12 residues. In DNA, the CDR3 is TGTGCCAGCAGTATCAGGGGTCAGCCCCAGCATTTT. Translated: CASSIRGQPQHF.

This clonotype has a count of ten or more. V gene TRBV5-1 combines with J gene TRBJ1-4; D remains ambiguous. Trimming pared 3 bases from V and 5 bases from J, leaving 17 bases between. This CDR3 spans 16 amino acids. Germline V gives CDR1 SGHRS, CDR2 YFSETQ. CDR3 residues: CASSYLGSGPNEKLFF. CDR3 bases: TGCGCCAGCAGCTACCTCGGTAGCGGACCAAATGAAAAACTGTTTTTT. Variable domain in full (rest from reference TRBV5-1 and TRBJ1-4): KAGVTQTPRYLIKTRGQQVTLSCSPISGHRSVSWYQQTPGQGLQFLFEYFSETQRNKGNFPGRFSGRQFSNSRSEMNVSTLELGDSALYLCASSYLGSGPNEKLFFGSGTQLSVL.

Concerning this clonotype itself: A single base separates this from a much larger clone, so it may be a read error. V and J are TRBV5-1 and TRBJ1-1, with D possibly being TRBD1 (5 bases). The CDR3 runs to 17 residues. V lost 4 bases, J lost 0 bases, and 19 bases lay in between. Looked up from germline, CDR1 is SGHRS and CDR2 is YFSETQ. CDR3: CASSVGPLGNMNTEAFF. CDR3 DNA sequence: TGCGCCAGCAGCGTGGGACCATTAGGGAACATGAACACTGAAGCTTTCTTT.

This clonotype appeared once. Germline is not matched at one junction end, which may reflect a read error. The chain combines TRBV27 with TRBJ2-7, with 7 nucleotides matching TRBD2. Germline V lookup: CDR1 MNHEY, CDR2 SMNVEV (reference sequence). The CDR3 is made up of 15 amino acids. DNA of the CDR3: TGTGACAGCAGGGCAATAGCGGGCTACTCCTACGAGCAGTACTTC. This translates into CDSRAIAGYSYEQYF.

This clonotype was recorded at least ten times. The V call is TRBV18, the J call TRBJ1-6, with TRBD1 as a possible D gene (5 bases). This CDR3 has 16 amino acids. CDR1 KGHSH and CDR2 LQKENI come from the germline V gene. V was trimmed by 3 bases and J by 6 bases, leaving 15 bases between them. CDR3: CASSPPPGRGNSPLHF. CDR3 nucleotides: TGTGCCAGCTCACCTCCCCCAGGGAGGGGTAATTCACCCCTCCACTTT. Based on the CDR3 plus reference TRBV18 and TRBJ1-6, the full variable domain is NAGVMQNPRHLVRRRGQEARLRCSPMKGHSHVYWYRQLPEEGLKFMVYLQKENIIDESGMPKERFSAEFPKEGPSILRIQQVVRGDSAAYFCASSPPPGRGNSPLHFGNGTRLTVT.

The chain carries TRBV9 and TRBJ2-3; no reliable D call. Germline assignment: CDR1 SGDLS and CDR2 YYNGEE. The CDR3 is made up of 13 amino acids. Trimming left V 3 bases short and J 5 bases short, with 10 bases between. The CDR3 region is CASSAYLEDTQYF. CDR3 DNA: TGTGCCAGCAGCGCCTACCTGGAAGATACGCAGTATTTT. Full variable domain (rest looked up from reference TRBV9 and TRBJ2-3): DSGVTQTPKHLITATGQRVTLRCSPRSGDLSVYWYQQSLDQGLQFLIQYYNGEERAKGNILERFSAQQFPDLHSELNLSSLELGDSALYFCASSAYLEDTQYFGPGTRLTVL.

This clonotype was detected ten times or more. The chain is built from TRBV7-2 and TRBJ2-7; 7 nucleotides line up with TRBD1. The V segment lost 1 base and the J segment 4 bases; nucleotides outside the gene matches: 7. This CDR3 is built from 15 residues. Germline CDR1 SGHTA, CDR2 FQGNSA. The CDR3 loop is CASSLGPGQQYEQYF. In nucleotides, the CDR3 is TGTGCCAGCAGCTTAGGACCGGGACAGCAATACGAGCAGTACTTC. The variable domain in full, with the rest retrieved from reference TRBV7-2 and TRBJ2-7, is GAGVSQSPSNKVTEKGKDVELRCDPISGHTALYWYRQSLGQGLEFLIYFQGNSAPDKSGLPSDRFSAERTGGSVSTLTIQRTQQEDSAVYLCASSLGPGQQYEQYFGPGTRLTVT.

The chain is built from TRBV12-5 and TRBJ2-3; 8 bases fit TRBD1. V shed 5 bases and J 3 bases; nucleotides not matched to a gene: 10. The CDR3 sequence is 16 residues long. The germline V gene encodes CDR1 LGHNT and CDR2 FRNRAP. The CDR3 is CASGPPTGERTDTQYF. DNA for the CDR3: TGTGCTAGTGGTCCCCCGACAGGGGAGAGGACAGATACGCAGTATTTT.

In this sample, this clonotype turned up many times. This sequence joins TRBV5-1 and TRBJ2-1; 8 bases match TRBD2. The CDR3 contains 14 residues. The germline V gene has CDR1 SGHRS and CDR2 YFSETQ. V shed 0 bases and J 9 bases; nucleotides not matched to a gene: 5. CDR3 bases: TGCGCCAGCAGCTTGGGCCAGCGGGAGAGTGAGCAGTTCTTC. Translation: CASSLGQRESEQFF. The full variable domain, with the rest looked up from reference TRBV5-1 and TRBJ2-1, is KAGVTQTPRYLIKTRGQQVTLSCSPISGHRSVSWYQQTPGQGLQFLFEYFSETQRNKGNFPGRFSGRQFSNSRSEMNVSTLELGDSALYLCASSLGQRESEQFFGPGTRLTVL.

This clonotype has just a few counts. The chain has TRBV5-5 and TRBJ1-2; a weak D match, TRBD1 (5 bases). This CDR3 has 14 residues. V dropped 4 bases and J dropped 4 bases, with 14 bases sitting between them. CDR1 and CDR2 (germline): SGHKS, YYEKEE (reference sequence). Here the CDR3 reads CASSTGDGVYGYTF. CDR3 in DNA: TGTGCCAGCAGCACAGGAGACGGGGTCTATGGCTACACCTTC.

This clonotype has at least ten counts. J is TRBJ2-7 and V is TRBV20-1, with D tentatively TRBD2 (5 bases). Trimming pared 5 bases from V and 7 bases from J, leaving 24 bases between. The CDR3 runs 15 residues. Germline CDR1 is DFQATT and CDR2 is SNEGSKA (reference sequence). Here the CDR3 reads CSAGRQLLELGEQYF. The CDR3 DNA is TGCAGTGCTGGACGCCAATTACTAGAATTGGGTGAGCAGTACTTC.

This clonotype was picked up a small number of times. The rearrangement uses TRBV5-6 and TRBJ1-4; D ambiguous. Per germline, CDR1 SGHDT and CDR2 YYEEEE. CDR3 length: 16 amino acids. V was trimmed by 5 bases and J by 8 bases, leaving 22 bases between them. This CDR3 is CASSRKLLGFDEKLFF. As DNA, the CDR3 is TGTGCCAGCAGTCGAAAGCTACTGGGTTTTGACGAAAAACTGTTTTTT.

This clonotype was seen once. This rearrangement joins TRBV7-2 to TRBJ2-5; 9 bases align to TRBD2. The CDR3 spans 16 residues. V shed 6 bases, J shed 7 bases, and the junction held 15 bases outside the gene matches. The germline V gene encodes CDR1 SGHTA and CDR2 FQGNSA. CDR3 amino acids: CASSSRAGGGGGTQYF. Written as DNA, the CDR3 is TGTGCCAGCAGTTCCAGGGCGGGAGGGGGGGGGGGGACCCAGTACTTC.

The chain joins TRBV7-2 to TRBJ1-1; D not certain. This CDR3 contains 14 residues. V lost 2 bases and J 5 bases, leaving 12 bases between the germline ends. The germline V gene has CDR1 SGHTA and CDR2 FQGNSA. The CDR3 DNA reads TGTGCCAGCAGCTTAAGACGGGGAAGAACTGAAGCTTTCTTT. Protein sequence: CASSLRRGRTEAFF.

This clonotype was seen at least ten times. The chain is built from TRBV2 and TRBJ1-2; TRBD1 is a possible D gene (5 bases). The CDR3 length is 14 residues. Germline-derived CDR1 and CDR2 are SNHLY and FYNNEI. Trimming stripped 9 bases from V and 2 bases from J, with 16 bases between. In DNA form, the CDR3 reads TGTGCCAGTCATCCAGGGAGCTTCAACTATGGCTACACCTTC. It encodes CASHPGSFNYGYTF.

This clonotype was seen ten or more times. V gene TRBV20-1 combines with J gene TRBJ2-4; D call uncertain. Trimming pared 1 base from V and 9 bases from J, leaving 13 bases between. This CDR3 is 13 amino acids long. Germline V gives CDR1 DFQATT, CDR2 SNEGSKA (reference sequence). The CDR3 loop reads CSARGSGAGIQYF. The CDR3 coding sequence is TGCAGTGCTAGAGGTTCGGGTGCTGGCATTCAGTACTTC.

This clonotype was seen a few times. The rearrangement joins TRBV9 to TRBJ2-2; a possible D gene is TRBD2 (6 bases). Trimming took 1 base from V and 7 from J, leaving 11 bases between them. Germline assignment: CDR1 SGDLS and CDR2 YYNGEE. There are 14 residues in the CDR3. DNA for the CDR3: TGTGCCAGCAGCGTACTCGGGAGTGTCGGGGAGCTGTTTTTT. This gives the protein CASSVLGSVGELFF.

The CDR3 DNA is TGTGCCAGCAGCGGTGCGGCGGGTGCCTTACAGGGTACGCAGTATTTT. It codes for CASSGAAGALQGTQYF. This rearrangement joins TRBV9 to TRBJ2-3; perhaps TRBD1 as D (6 bases). CDR3 length: 16 residues. Trimming took 3 bases from V and 8 from J, leaving 22 bases between them. The germline V gene has CDR1 SGDLS and CDR2 YYNGEE. The full variable domain, completed using reference TRBV9 and TRBJ2-3, is DSGVTQTPKHLITATGQRVTLRCSPRSGDLSVYWYQQSLDQGLQFLIQYYNGEERAKGNILERFSAQQFPDLHSELNLSSLELGDSALYFCASSGAAGALQGTQYFGPGTRLTVL.

This clonotype showed up many times. The DNA of the CDR3 is TGTGCCAGCAGCCAAGCGGGACGGGAGGGCCCTCGTGAGACCCAGTACTTC. Encoded protein: CASSQAGREGPRETQYF. The chain employs TRBV4-2 and TRBJ2-5, with 8 bases lining up with TRBD2. The CDR3 runs 17 residues. Losses at the gene ends were 1 base for V and 5 bases for J; bases not matched to a gene: 12. Looked up from germline, CDR1 is LGHNA and CDR2 is YNFKEQ.

The chain carries TRBV6-1 and TRBJ2-7; TRBD2 might be the D (7 bases). Germline CDR1 reads MNHNS; CDR2 reads SASEGT. V gave up 6 bases and J gave up 5 bases, with 20 bases separating them. This CDR3 comprises 15 residues. Written as DNA, the CDR3 is TGTGCCAGCAGACCCACCACAGGGAGGGCCGACGAGCAGTACTTC. It is translated as CASRPTTGRADEQYF.

This clonotype was detected many times. This sequence joins TRBV5-1 and TRBJ1-1, with D possibly matching TRBD1 (6 bases). Germline-derived CDR1 and CDR2 are SGHRS and YFSETQ. The V and J ends lost 4 bases and 11 bases respectively, with 24 bases between them. The CDR3 totals 15 residues. This chain's CDR3 is CASSPAGGFVSPAFF. The CDR3 DNA follows: TGCGCCAGCAGCCCTGCGGGGGGCTTTGTAAGCCCCGCTTTCTTT.

The chain joins TRBV27 to TRBJ2-1, with 7 bases aligning to TRBD2. The CDR3 is 13 residues long. J lost 10 bases, V lost 8 bases, and 11 bases had no gene match. The germline CDR1 and CDR2 sequences are MNHEY and SMNVEV (reference sequence). The CDR3 loop reads CASGGSPLREQFF. CDR3 nucleotides: TGTGCCAGCGGCGGGAGTCCCTTGAGGGAGCAGTTCTTC.

This clonotype came up a few times. The chain joins TRBV29-1 to TRBJ2-3, with 10 positions matching TRBD1. The junction had 8 bases not matched to a gene; V was cut back by 7 bases and J by 4 bases. In germline, CDR1 is SQVTM, CDR2 ANQGSEA. The CDR3 consists of 14 residues. CDR3 bases: TGCAGCGCCCTCGTAGGACAGGGGGCAGATACGCAGTATTTT. This codes for CSALVGQGADTQYF.

This clonotype was picked up many times. CDR3 sequence: CASRQGSRNSNQPQHF. Written as DNA, the CDR3 is TGTGCCAGCAGACAGGGGTCGCGGAATAGCAATCAGCCCCAGCATTTT. The chain couples TRBV12-3 or TRBV12-4 to TRBJ1-5; 7 bases map to TRBD1. The V segment lost 6 bases and the J segment 0 bases; nucleotides outside the gene matches: 8. This CDR3 spans 16 amino acids.

This clonotype was seen only once. A much larger clone lies a single base off, so this may be a read error. V usage is TRBV20-1 and J usage is TRBJ1-2; D unresolved. In germline, CDR1 is DFQATT, CDR2 SNEGSKA (reference sequence). CDR3 size: 11 residues. The CDR3 here is CSARDHYGDTF. Written as DNA, the CDR3 is TGCAGTGCTAGGGACCACTATGGCGACACCTTC.

This chain links TRBV2 with TRBJ2-7; 9 nucleotides match TRBD1. CDR3 size: 16 residues. With 8 bases clipped from V and 6 bases from J, the junction kept 17 bases outside the gene matches. CDR1 is SNHLY, CDR2 FYNNEI, per germline. In DNA form, the CDR3 reads TGTGCCAGCTTCGCCCCGGGACAGGGAGCCAGGGGCGAGCAGTACTTC. This translates into CASFAPGQGARGEQYF.

The V gene is TRBV27, the J gene TRBJ2-2, with D perhaps TRBD1 (5 bases). The CDR3 contains 14 residues. Trimming cost V 6 bases and J 2 bases, with 10 bases left between them. CDR1 is MNHEY and CDR2 is SMNVEV in the germline V gene (reference sequence). CDR3 sequence reads: CASRGRLNTGELFF. In DNA, the CDR3 is TGTGCCAGCAGGGGGCGACTTAACACCGGGGAGCTGTTTTTT.

This clonotype appeared once. The chain couples TRBV15 to TRBJ1-2; D perhaps matches TRBD1 (6 bases). V was cut by 4 bases and J by 8 bases, with 14 bases left in between. Germline CDR1 and CDR2: LNHNV and YYDKDF (reference sequence). The CDR3 has 13 amino acids. CDR3 sequence reads: CATSIGTLVGYTF. The DNA for the CDR3 is TGTGCCACCAGCATCGGGACACTGGTAGGCTACACCTTC.